These 32 T cell receptor beta chains came from one sample sequenced in a study of T cells in Graves' hyperthyroidism and ophthalmopathy. There were TCR beta CDR3 regions amplified from RNA transcripts. RT-PCR in the first round (using the HTBI primer set) targeted the TCR CDR3. TCRdb re-called the multiplex PCR reads through MiXCR, storing one row per CDR3 protein. The sample holds around 480,000 distinct CDR3 sequences, around an eighth seen once. The specimen sequenced was blood. These receptors were taken from a woman in her late teens or twenties with Graves' hyperthyroidism.

This clonotype was counted at least ten times. CDR3 sequence: CASSPPPTSGSTDTQYF. The CDR3, as DNA: TGTGCCAGCAGCCCCCCCCCGACTAGCGGGAGCACAGATACGCAGTATTTT. The chain uses TRBV2 and TRBJ2-3; 10 positions match TRBD2. With 6 bases clipped from V and 0 bases from J, the junction kept 9 bases outside the gene matches. The length of the CDR3 is 17 residues. Germline V gene sequence: CDR1 SNHLY, CDR2 FYNNEI.

This chain joins TRBV6-2 or TRBV6-3 and TRBJ1-1, with 10 bases lining up with TRBD1. Trimming at V came to 8 bases and at J to 6 bases, leaving 6 bases not matched to a gene. This CDR3 has 13 amino acids. Germline V gene data show CDR1 as MNHEY and CDR2 as SVGEGT. The CDR3, as DNA: TGTGCCAGCGCCGGGACAGGGGTCTCTGAAGCTTTCTTT. It specifies CASAGTGVSEAFF.

This clonotype was detected ten times or more. The J gene is TRBJ1-1, the V gene TRBV11-3; a possible D gene is TRBD1 (5 bases). The CDR3 length is 14 residues. From germline, CDR1 is SGHNT and CDR2 YENEEA. Trimming shortened V by 5 bases and J by 6 bases, and 16 bases separated the two germline ends. The CDR3 nucleotides are TGTGCCAGCAGCCCGGGACCTTTCAACCCTGAAGCTTTCTTT. It translates to CASSPGPFNPEAFF. Supplemented by reference TRBV11-3 and TRBJ1-1, the full variable domain reads EAGVVQSPRYKIIEKKQPVAFWCNPISGHNTLYWYLQNLGQGPELLIRYENEEAVDDSQLPKDRFSAERLKGVDSTLKIQPAELGDSAVYLCASSPGPFNPEAFFGQGTRLTVV.

About this clonotype itself: This may stem from a read error, because a much larger clone lies one nucleotide away. The rearrangement joins TRBV10-3 to TRBJ2-3; D not certain. Germline V gene lookup returns CDR1 ENHRY and CDR2 SYGVKD. Trimming took off 4 bases at V and 2 bases at J, with 4 bases between the two ends. This CDR3 is 12 amino acids long. CDR3 sequence reads: CAISGVTDTQYF. In DNA, the CDR3 is TGTGCCATCAGTGGGGTCACAGATACGCAGTATTTT.

This clonotype has a handful of counts. V gene TRBV15 combines with J gene TRBJ1-2; D remains unclear. The germline CDR1 and CDR2 sequences are LNHNV and YYDKDF (reference sequence). Trimming cost V 3 bases and J 9 bases, with 14 bases left between them. The CDR3 covers 13 residues. CDR3 sequence reads: CATSRAGWLSYTF. The CDR3 DNA reads TGTGCCACCAGCAGGGCCGGGTGGCTCAGCTACACCTTC.

The chain couples TRBV16 to TRBJ2-5; TRBD1 agrees at 10 bases. Germline trimming cut 2 bases from V and 5 bases from J; bases unmatched to any gene: 5. The length of the CDR3 is 15 residues. Per the germline V gene, CDR1 is KGHSY and CDR2 is FQNENV. CDR3 sequence reads: CASSQDRGQVETQYF. The CDR3 DNA is TGTGCCAGCAGCCAAGACAGGGGGCAGGTCGAGACCCAGTACTTC.

This clonotype has only a few counts. CDR3 DNA: TGTGCCAGCAGTTTTGTAAAGACAGGTGAGCAGTTCTTC. Residues: CASSFVKTGEQFF. J is TRBJ2-1 and V is TRBV12-3 or TRBV12-4, with D maybe TRBD1 (6 bases). The CDR3 spans 13 residues. V shed 3 bases and J shed 9 bases, with 12 bases lying between them.

In its sample, this clonotype was seen many times. The chain couples TRBV12-3 or TRBV12-4 to TRBJ1-1; no clear D. The CDR3 is 17 amino acids. Trimming took off 1 base at V and 1 base at J, with 16 bases between the two ends. CDR3 DNA sequence: TGTGCCAGCAGTTTAGATCGACCGGGCCCGCGGAACACTGAAGCTTTCTTT. Its translation: CASSLDRPGPRNTEAFF.

This clonotype was seen repeatedly, ten times or more. The chain is built from TRBV19 and TRBJ2-7; the match to TRBD1 covers 7 bases. The CDR3 is 14 residues long. After removal of 3 bases from V and 7 bases from J, the junction contained 9 bases not matched to a gene. From germline, CDR1 is LNHDA and CDR2 SQIVND (reference sequence). The CDR3 region is CASSMTGTAPEQYF. In nucleotides, the CDR3 is TGTGCCAGTAGTATGACCGGGACAGCCCCAGAGCAGTACTTC.

This clonotype has a handful of counts. The V gene is TRBV7-8, the J gene TRBJ2-1; D ambiguous. This CDR3 contains 17 residues. Germline V gives CDR1 SGHVS, CDR2 FQNEAQ. V was trimmed by 5 bases and J by 0 bases, leaving 17 bases between them. CDR3 sequence: CASSPNHGGYSYNEQFF. The CDR3 coding sequence is TGTGCCAGCAGCCCCAACCATGGCGGATACTCCTACAATGAGCAGTTCTTC.

This clonotype was observed many times. The rearrangement links TRBV27 to TRBJ2-1, with D possibly TRBD2 on 6 matching bases. Germline V gives CDR1 MNHEY, CDR2 SMNVEV (reference sequence). Trimming took off 6 bases at V and 6 bases at J, with 9 bases between the two ends. CDR3 length equals 12 residues. In DNA, the CDR3 is TGTGCCAGCAGCCTGGGGGGCAATGAGCAGTTCTTC. Its protein product is CASSLGGNEQFF.

This clonotype was seen a handful of times. The rearrangement joins TRBV5-6 to TRBJ1-5; D may be TRBD1 (5 bases). This CDR3 spans 14 amino acids. Germline loops: CDR1 SGHDT, CDR2 YYEEEE. V was trimmed by 4 bases and J by 7 bases, leaving 15 bases between them. The chain's CDR3 is CASSPLGADQPQHF. The CDR3 bases are TGTGCCAGCAGCCCCCTAGGGGCGGACCAGCCCCAGCATTTT.

The gene calls are TRBV7-9 and TRBJ2-2; possible D gene TRBD2, 6 bases. The CDR3 is 19 residues long. Germline V gene sequence: CDR1 SEHNR, CDR2 FQNEAQ (reference sequence). V lost 1 base to trimming and J lost 1 base, with 19 bases between them. Here the CDR3 reads CASSLEVLAEVLNTGELFF. CDR3 coding DNA: TGTGCCAGCAGCTTAGAGGTATTAGCGGAAGTTCTGAACACCGGGGAGCTGTTTTTT.

In this sample, this clonotype turned up many times. The CDR3 DNA reads TGTGCCAGCAGCCAAGGCCCAGGGATGAACACTGAAGCTTTCTTT. Translating it yields CASSQGPGMNTEAFF. V gene TRBV3-1 combines with J gene TRBJ1-1; tentatively, D is TRBD1 (5 bases). Trimming cost V 1 base and J 0 bases, with 9 bases left between them. The CDR3 runs to 15 residues. Germline-derived CDR1 and CDR2 are LGHDT and YNNKEL (reference sequence).

This clonotype was found many times. In nucleotides, the CDR3 is TGTGCCACCAGCCCAAGACCTAGCACAGATACGCAGTATTTT. Translated: CATSPRPSTDTQYF. The gene calls are TRBV15 and TRBJ2-3; D not certain. Looked up from germline, CDR1 is LNHNV and CDR2 is YYDKDF (reference sequence). Between the trimmed V and J ends, which lost 5 bases and 0 bases, there was a span of 9 bases. The CDR3 sequence is 14 residues long.

The chain carries TRBV5-6 and TRBJ2-7; D is unresolved. V was trimmed by 0 bases and J by 7 bases, leaving 5 bases between them. The CDR3 has 11 amino acids. Germline CDR1 reads SGHDT; CDR2 reads YYEEEE. CDR3 sequence reads: CASSLGREQYV. The CDR3 nucleotides read TGTGCCAGCAGCTTGGGAAGGGAGCAGTACGTC.

This clonotype was counted ten times or more. The rearrangement joins TRBV10-3 to TRBJ1-1; 10 bases line up with TRBD1. Unmatched junction bases numbered 9, after V lost 4 bases and J lost 7 bases. The CDR3 is made up of 15 amino acids. Germline CDR1 ENHRY, CDR2 SYGVKD. Here the CDR3 DNA reads TGTGCCATCAGTGGGGGACAGGGGTCCCTTGATGAAGCTTTCTTT. It encodes CAISGGQGSLDEAFF.

The genes are TRBV29-1 and TRBJ2-7; D gene ambiguous. Per germline, CDR1 SQVTM and CDR2 ANQGSEA. This CDR3 has 11 amino acids. V lost 3 bases and J lost 5, with 8 bases in between. CDR3 DNA: TGCAGCGTTGATCATTGGAACGAGCAGTACTTC. It is translated as CSVDHWNEQYF.

V is TRBV19 and J is TRBJ1-1; D remains unclear. With 7 bases removed from V and 4 bases from J, the gap between germline ends came to 13 bases. This CDR3 has 13 residues. In germline, CDR1 is LNHDA, CDR2 SQIVND (reference sequence). CDR3 DNA: TGTGCCAGTACGCGGGGTTCGAGCACTGAAGCTTTCTTT. It is translated as CASTRGSSTEAFF. The full variable domain, in which reference TRBV19 and TRBJ1-1 provide the parts outside the CDR3, is DGGITQSPKYLFRKEGQNVTLSCEQNLNHDAMYWYRQDPGQGLRLIYYSQIVNDFQKGDIAEGYSVSREKKESFPLTVTSAQKNPTAFYLCASTRGSSTEAFFGQGTRLTVV.

The chain employs TRBV30 and TRBJ2-2; 7 positions match TRBD2. V dropped 5 bases and J dropped 2; count of bases not matched to a gene: 11. This CDR3 has 16 residues. Germline V CDR1 and CDR2: GTSNPN, SVGIG (reference sequence). The DNA for the CDR3 is TGTGCCTGGGGCAACAGACTAGCACTAAACACCGGGGAGCTGTTTTTT. The encoded protein is CAWGNRLALNTGELFF.

The CDR3 DNA reads as TGTGCCAGCAGCGTTACTCGGGACAGGGGGATTAATGAGCAGTTCTTC. Its protein is CASSVTRDRGINEQFF. V gene TRBV9 combines with J gene TRBJ2-1; 11 nucleotides match TRBD1. Losses at the gene ends were 2 bases for V and 7 bases for J; bases not matched to a gene: 8. This CDR3 comprises 16 residues. Germline-derived CDR1 and CDR2 are SGDLS and YYNGEE.

This clonotype was seen at least ten times. This sequence joins TRBV12-3 or TRBV12-4 and TRBJ1-1; perhaps TRBD1 as D (6 bases). CDR3 length: 15 amino acids. The V and J ends lost 3 bases and 3 bases respectively, with 14 bases between them. The CDR3 DNA reads TGTGCCAGCAGTTTTGGGGGGGGGCTGGACACTGAAGCTTTCTTT. Protein: CASSFGGGLDTEAFF.

The rearrangement joins TRBV19 to TRBJ1-2; D remains unclear. The CDR3 extends over 9 amino acids. The germline V and J ends were trimmed by 4 bases and 10 bases, with 4 bases remaining between them. Per germline, CDR1 LNHDA and CDR2 SQIVND (reference sequence). DNA of the CDR3: TGTGCCAGTAGTAGACCCTACACCTTC. It codes for CASSRPYTF.

This clonotype was seen a handful of times. This chain connects TRBV10-2 to TRBJ1-2; no definite D call. CDR1 and CDR2 (germline): WSHSY, SAAADI. The V gene lost 5 bases and the J gene lost 4 bases, with 11 bases spanning the gap. CDR3 size: 13 residues. CDR3 sequence (DNA): TGCGCCAGCAGTTGGCGGGCCGGCTATGGCTACACCTTC. This gives the protein CASSWRAGYGYTF.

As to this clonotype: With a much larger clone just one base away, this may be a read error. Here the CDR3 reads CASSLTLHYEQFF. The CDR3 nucleotides read TGTGCCAGCAGTTTGACCCTTCACTACGAGCAGTTCTTC. The V and J genes are TRBV27 and TRBJ2-7, with no clear D. The end of the DNA is better explained by TRBJ2-1, so the J call may be wrong. This CDR3 has 13 residues. Germline V gives CDR1 MNHEY, CDR2 SMNVEV (reference sequence).

This clonotype has at least ten counts. The chain combines TRBV2 with TRBJ1-2; no firm D call. This CDR3 has 14 residues. V was cut by 5 bases and J by 6 bases, with 16 bases left in between. The V gene's germline CDR1 is SNHLY and CDR2 FYNNEI. The CDR3: CASSPGPNRNGYTF. Here the CDR3 DNA reads TGTGCCAGCAGTCCCGGACCGAACCGAAATGGCTACACCTTC.

This clonotype was detected many times. The chain uses TRBV12-3 or TRBV12-4 and TRBJ2-5, with D maybe TRBD2 (7 bases). CDR3 length equals 14 residues. The V end was cut by 5 bases, the J end by 4 bases, with 14 bases between. CDR3 residues: CASSLGGGGETQYF. CDR3 DNA sequence: TGTGCCAGCAGTCTCGGGGGAGGGGGAGAGACCCAGTACTTC.

The CDR3 DNA follows: TGTGCCAGTTGGGGGTTGGGACTGTGGTTCTTC. Its protein product is CASWGLGLWFF. The genes are TRBV6-1 and TRBJ2-1, with a possible D match to TRBD2 (6 bases). Germline values: CDR1 MNHNS, CDR2 SASEGT. The CDR3 is made up of 11 amino acids. V shed 9 bases and J shed 15 bases, with 18 bases lying between them.

A few counts support this clonotype. The rearrangement uses TRBV3-1 and TRBJ1-2; possible D gene TRBD1, 5 bases. This CDR3 is built from 14 residues. From germline, CDR1 is LGHDT and CDR2 YNNKEL (reference sequence). V lost 5 bases to trimming and J lost 5 bases, with 15 bases between them. The CDR3 bases are TGTGCCAGCAGCGAAGGGTGGGGGGTGTATGGCTACACCTTC. Amino acid sequence: CASSEGWGVYGYTF.

This clonotype has at least ten counts. The chain recombines TRBV28 with TRBJ1-3; D call uncertain. Germline CDR1 is MDHEN and CDR2 is SYDVKM. Deletions cut 11 bases from V and 0 bases from J, with 11 bases between. This CDR3 has 13 residues. CDR3 sequence reads: CASATFSGNTIYF. The DNA of the CDR3 is TGTGCCTCTGCTACGTTCTCTGGAAACACCATATATTTT.

This clonotype was counted many times. The chain links TRBV19 to TRBJ2-1; 9 nucleotides match TRBD2. The CDR3 is 13 residues long. Germline values: CDR1 LNHDA, CDR2 SQIVND (reference sequence). V was pared by 7 bases and J by 7 bases, with 5 bases of the junction left unmatched. The CDR3 nucleotides are TGTGCCAGTAAACGGACTAGCGTTAATGAGCAGTTCTTC. This codes for CASKRTSVNEQFF.

The chain uses TRBV10-3 and TRBJ1-4, with D maybe TRBD1 (6 bases). The CDR3 runs to 14 residues. Trimming pared 8 bases from V and 7 bases from J, leaving 17 bases between. Germline CDR1 is ENHRY and CDR2 is SYGVKD. The CDR3 nucleotides read TGTGCCATCGGCCCAGGACAGACCTTTGAAAAACTGTTTTTT. Translated, it gives CAIGPGQTFEKLFF.